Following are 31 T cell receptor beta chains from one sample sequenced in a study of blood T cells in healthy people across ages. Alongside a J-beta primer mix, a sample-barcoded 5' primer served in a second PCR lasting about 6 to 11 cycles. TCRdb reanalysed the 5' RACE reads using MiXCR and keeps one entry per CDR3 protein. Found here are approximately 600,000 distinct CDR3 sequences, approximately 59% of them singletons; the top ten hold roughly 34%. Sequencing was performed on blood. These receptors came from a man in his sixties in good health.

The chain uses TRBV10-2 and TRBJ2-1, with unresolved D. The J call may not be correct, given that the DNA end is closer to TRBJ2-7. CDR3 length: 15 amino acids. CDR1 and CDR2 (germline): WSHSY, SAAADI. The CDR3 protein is CASSEGPLGYNEQYF. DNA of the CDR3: TGCGCCAGCAGTGAGGGGCCACTCGGGTACAATGAGCAGTACTTC.

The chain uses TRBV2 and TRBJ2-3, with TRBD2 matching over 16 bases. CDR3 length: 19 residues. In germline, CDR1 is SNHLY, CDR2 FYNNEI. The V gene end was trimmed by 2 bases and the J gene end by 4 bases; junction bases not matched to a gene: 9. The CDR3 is CASSEPLGLAGGRSDTQYF. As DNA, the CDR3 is TGTGCCAGCAGTGAACCGCTGGGACTAGCGGGGGGGCGCTCAGATACGCAGTATTTT.

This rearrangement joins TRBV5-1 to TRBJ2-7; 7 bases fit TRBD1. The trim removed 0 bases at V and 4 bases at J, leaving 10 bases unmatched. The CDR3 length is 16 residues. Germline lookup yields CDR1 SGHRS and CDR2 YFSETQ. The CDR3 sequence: CASSLGTGTVVYEQYF. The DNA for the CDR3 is TGCGCCAGCAGCTTGGGGACCGGGACAGTTGTATACGAGCAGTACTTC.

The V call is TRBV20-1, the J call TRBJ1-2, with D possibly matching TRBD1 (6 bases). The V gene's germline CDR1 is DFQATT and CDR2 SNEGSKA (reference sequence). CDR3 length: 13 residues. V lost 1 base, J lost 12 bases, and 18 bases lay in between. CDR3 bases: TGCAGTGCTAGAGGGGATCAGGAGGGGGGCCACACCTTC. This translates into CSARGDQEGGHTF.

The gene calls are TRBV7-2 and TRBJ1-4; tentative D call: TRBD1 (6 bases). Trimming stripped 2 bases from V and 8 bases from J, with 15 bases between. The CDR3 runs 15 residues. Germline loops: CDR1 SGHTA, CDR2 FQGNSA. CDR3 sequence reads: CASSLIAVGGEKLFF. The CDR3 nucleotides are TGTGCCAGCAGCTTAATCGCGGTGGGGGGCGAAAAACTGTTTTTT.

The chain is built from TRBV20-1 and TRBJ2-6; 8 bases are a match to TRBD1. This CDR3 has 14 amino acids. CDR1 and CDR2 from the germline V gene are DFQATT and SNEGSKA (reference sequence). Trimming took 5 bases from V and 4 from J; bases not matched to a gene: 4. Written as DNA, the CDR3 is TGCAGTGCTTCAGGGGGCTCAGGGGCCAACGTCCTGACTTTC. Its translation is CSASGGSGANVLTF.

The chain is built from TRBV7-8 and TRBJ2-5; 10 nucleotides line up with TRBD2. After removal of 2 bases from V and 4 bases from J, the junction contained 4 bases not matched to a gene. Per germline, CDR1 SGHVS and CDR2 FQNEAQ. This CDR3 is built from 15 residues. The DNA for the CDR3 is TGTGCCAGCAGCTTACTAGCGGGGGCCGGAGAGACCCAGTACTTC. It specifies CASSLLAGAGETQYF.

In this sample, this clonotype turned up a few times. CDR3 amino acids: CSAARDRPNYGYTF. The CDR3 nucleotides are TGCAGCGCAGCTCGGGACAGACCTAACTATGGCTACACCTTC. This sequence joins TRBV29-1 and TRBJ1-2; 7 nucleotides agree with TRBD1. This CDR3 has 14 residues. V trimming: 7 bases; J trimming: 0 bases; junction bases outside the gene matches: 8. Looked up from germline, CDR1 is SQVTM and CDR2 is ANQGSEA.

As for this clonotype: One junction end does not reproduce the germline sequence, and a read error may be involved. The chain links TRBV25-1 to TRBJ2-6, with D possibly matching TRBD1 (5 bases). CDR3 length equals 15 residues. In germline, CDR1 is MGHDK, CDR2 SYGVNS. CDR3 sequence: CASTTPGSRANILTF. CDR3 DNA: TGTGCCAGCACCACCCCAGGATCCAGGGCCAACATCCTGACTTTC.

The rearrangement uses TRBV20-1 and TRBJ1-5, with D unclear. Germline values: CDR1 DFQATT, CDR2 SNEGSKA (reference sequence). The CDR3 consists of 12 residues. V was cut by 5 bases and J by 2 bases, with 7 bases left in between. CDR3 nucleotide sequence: TGCAGTGCTCCTCCTGGCAATCAGCCCCAGCATTTT. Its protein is CSAPPGNQPQHF.

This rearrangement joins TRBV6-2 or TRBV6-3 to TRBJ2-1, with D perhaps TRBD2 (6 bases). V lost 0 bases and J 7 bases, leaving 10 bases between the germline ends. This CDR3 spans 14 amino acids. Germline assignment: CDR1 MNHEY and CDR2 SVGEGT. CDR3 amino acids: CASSYSIGGNEQFF. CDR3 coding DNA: TGTGCCAGCAGTTACTCGATCGGGGGAAATGAGCAGTTCTTC.

The CDR3 loop reads CASSQDPADAYNEQFF. The CDR3 coding sequence is TGTGCCAGCAGCCAAGATCCTGCAGACGCCTACAATGAGCAGTTCTTC. The V gene is TRBV4-2, the J gene TRBJ2-1; no clear D. The CDR3 covers 16 residues. CDR1 and CDR2 from the germline V gene are LGHNA and YNFKEQ. Trimming took 0 bases from V and 2 from J, leaving 11 bases between them.

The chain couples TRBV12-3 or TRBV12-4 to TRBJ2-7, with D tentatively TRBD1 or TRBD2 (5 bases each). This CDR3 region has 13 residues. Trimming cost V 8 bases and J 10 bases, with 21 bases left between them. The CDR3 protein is CASSGGPLLGQYF. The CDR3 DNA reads TGTGCCAGCTCTGGGGGACCCCTTCTAGGCCAGTACTTC.

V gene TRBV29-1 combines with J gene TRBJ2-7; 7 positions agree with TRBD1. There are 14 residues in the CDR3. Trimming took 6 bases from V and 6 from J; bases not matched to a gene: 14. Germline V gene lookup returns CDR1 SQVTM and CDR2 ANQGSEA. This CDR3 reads CSVRASGQASEQYF. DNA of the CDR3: TGCAGCGTGCGAGCCTCTGGACAGGCGAGCGAGCAGTACTTC.

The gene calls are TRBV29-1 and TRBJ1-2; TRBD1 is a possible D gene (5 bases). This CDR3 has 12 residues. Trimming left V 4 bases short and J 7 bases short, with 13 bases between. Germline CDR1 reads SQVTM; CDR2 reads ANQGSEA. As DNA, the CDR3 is TGCAGCGTTGGGGACCCCCAAGTTGGCTACACCTTC. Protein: CSVGDPQVGYTF.

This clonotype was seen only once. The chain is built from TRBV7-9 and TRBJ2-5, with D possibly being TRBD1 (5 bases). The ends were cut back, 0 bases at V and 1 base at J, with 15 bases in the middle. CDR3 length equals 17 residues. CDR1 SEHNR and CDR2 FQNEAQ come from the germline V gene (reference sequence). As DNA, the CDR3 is TGTGCCAGCAGCTTAGCGCTACAAGGGGTCTTCCAAGAGACCCAGTACTTC. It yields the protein CASSLALQGVFQETQYF.

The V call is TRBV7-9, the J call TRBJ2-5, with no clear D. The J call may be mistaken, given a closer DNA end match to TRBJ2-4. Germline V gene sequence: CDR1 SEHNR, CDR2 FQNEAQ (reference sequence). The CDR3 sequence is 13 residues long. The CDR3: CASSPMMGNIQYF. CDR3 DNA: TGTGCCAGCAGCCCCATGATGGGAAACATTCAGTACTTC.

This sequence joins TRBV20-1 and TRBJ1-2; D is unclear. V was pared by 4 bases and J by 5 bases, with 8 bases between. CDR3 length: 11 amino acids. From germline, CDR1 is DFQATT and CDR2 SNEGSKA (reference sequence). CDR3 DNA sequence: TGCAGTGCTAATTGGGTATATGGCTACACCTTC. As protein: CSANWVYGYTF.

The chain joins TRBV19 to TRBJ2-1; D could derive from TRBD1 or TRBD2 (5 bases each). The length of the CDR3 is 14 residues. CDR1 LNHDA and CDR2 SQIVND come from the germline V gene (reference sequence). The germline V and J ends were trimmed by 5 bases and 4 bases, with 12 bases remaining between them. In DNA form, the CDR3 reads TGTGCCAGTAGTTCAGGGAGTTTTTACAATGAGCAGTTCTTC. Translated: CASSSGSFYNEQFF. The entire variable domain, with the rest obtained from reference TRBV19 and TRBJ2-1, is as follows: DGGITQSPKYLFRKEGQNVTLSCEQNLNHDAMYWYRQDPGQGLRLIYYSQIVNDFQKGDIAEGYSVSREKKESFPLTVTSAQKNPTAFYLCASSSGSFYNEQFFGPGTRLTVL.

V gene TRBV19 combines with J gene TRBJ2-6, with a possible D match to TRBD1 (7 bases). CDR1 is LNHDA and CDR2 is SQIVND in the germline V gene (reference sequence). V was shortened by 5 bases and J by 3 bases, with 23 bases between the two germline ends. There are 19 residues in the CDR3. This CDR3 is CASSSQGGGDGHGANVLTF. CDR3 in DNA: TGTGCCAGTAGTTCCCAAGGAGGGGGCGATGGGCATGGGGCCAACGTCCTGACTTTC.

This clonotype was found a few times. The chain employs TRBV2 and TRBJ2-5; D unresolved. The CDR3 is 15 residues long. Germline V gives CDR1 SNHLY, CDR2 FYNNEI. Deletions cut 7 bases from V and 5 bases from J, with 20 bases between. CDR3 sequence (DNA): TGTGCCAGCACGCGCTCAGGCCAGCCGCGGGAGACCCAGTACTTC. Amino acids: CASTRSGQPRETQYF.

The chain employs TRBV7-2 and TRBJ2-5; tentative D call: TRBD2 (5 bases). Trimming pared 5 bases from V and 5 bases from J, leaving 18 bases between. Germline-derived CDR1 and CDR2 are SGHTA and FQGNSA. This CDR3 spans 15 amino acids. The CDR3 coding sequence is TGTGCCAGCAGCACTAGGACTCAGGCTTTGGAGACCCAGTACTTC. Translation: CASSTRTQALETQYF.

The CDR3 sequence is CASSKDLGRATETSGETQYF. CDR3 nucleotide sequence: TGTGCCAGCAGCAAAGACTTGGGTCGGGCGACTGAAACGAGTGGAGAGACCCAGTACTTC. This rearrangement joins TRBV6-2 or TRBV6-3 to TRBJ2-5, with unresolved D. The CDR3 covers 20 residues. Trimming stripped 6 bases from V and 4 bases from J, with 33 bases between. The germline V gene has CDR1 MNHEY and CDR2 SVGEGT.

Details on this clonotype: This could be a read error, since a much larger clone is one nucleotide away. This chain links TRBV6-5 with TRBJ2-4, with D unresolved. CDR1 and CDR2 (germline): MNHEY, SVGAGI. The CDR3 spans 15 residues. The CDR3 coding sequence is TGTGCCAGCAGTTACTCGGGCTTAGCCAAAAGCATTCAGTACTTC. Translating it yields CASSYSGLAKSIQYF.

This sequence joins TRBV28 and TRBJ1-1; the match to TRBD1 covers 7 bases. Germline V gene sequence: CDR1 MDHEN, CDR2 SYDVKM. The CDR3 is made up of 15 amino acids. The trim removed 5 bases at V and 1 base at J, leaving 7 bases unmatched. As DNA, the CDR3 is TGTGCCAGCAGTCCGCCGGGACAGCAGAACACTGAAGCTTTCTTT. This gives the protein CASSPPGQQNTEAFF.

CDR3 nucleotide sequence: TGTGCCAGCAGCAACTCTGACTTGCGGGGGGGCCTATTCTCTTACAATGAGCAGTTCTTC. As protein: CASSNSDLRGGLFSYNEQFF. This rearrangement joins TRBV7-9 to TRBJ2-1; 9 bases align to TRBD2. The V and J ends lost 5 bases and 4 bases, in that order; junction bases with no gene match: 21. The CDR3 extends over 20 amino acids. CDR1 and CDR2 (germline): SEHNR, FQNEAQ (reference sequence).

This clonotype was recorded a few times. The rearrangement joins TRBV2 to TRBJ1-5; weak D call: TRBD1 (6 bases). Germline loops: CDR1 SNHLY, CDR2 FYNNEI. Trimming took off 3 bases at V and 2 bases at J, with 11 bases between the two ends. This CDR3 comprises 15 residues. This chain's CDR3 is CASSEGGLGNQPQHF. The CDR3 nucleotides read TGTGCCAGCAGTGAGGGGGGGCTCGGCAATCAGCCCCAGCATTTT. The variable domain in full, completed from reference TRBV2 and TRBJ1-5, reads EPEVTQTPSHQVTQMGQEVILRCVPISNHLYFYWYRQILGQKVEFLVSFYNNEISEKSEIFDDQFSVERPDGSNFTLKIRSTKLEDSAMYFCASSEGGLGNQPQHFGDGTRLSIL.

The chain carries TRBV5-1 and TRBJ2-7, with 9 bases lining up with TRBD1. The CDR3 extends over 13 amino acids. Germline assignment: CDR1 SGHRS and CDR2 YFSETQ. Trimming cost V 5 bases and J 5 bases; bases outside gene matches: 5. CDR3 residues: CASRGQGPNEQYF. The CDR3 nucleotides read TGCGCCAGCAGGGGACAGGGTCCCAACGAGCAGTACTTC. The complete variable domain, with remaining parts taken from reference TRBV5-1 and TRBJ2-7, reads KAGVTQTPRYLIKTRGQQVTLSCSPISGHRSVSWYQQTPGQGLQFLFEYFSETQRNKGNFPGRFSGRQFSNSRSEMNVSTLELGDSALYLCASRGQGPNEQYFGPGTRLTVT.

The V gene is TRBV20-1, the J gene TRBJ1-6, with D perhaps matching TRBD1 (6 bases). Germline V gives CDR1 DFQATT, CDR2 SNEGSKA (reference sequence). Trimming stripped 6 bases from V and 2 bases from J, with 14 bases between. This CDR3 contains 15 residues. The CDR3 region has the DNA TGCAGTGCGCAACAGGGAGGGGCCTATAATTCACCCCTCCACTTT. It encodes CSAQQGGAYNSPLHF.

CDR3 amino acids: CASTGLAGRQETQYF. The CDR3 nucleotides read TGTGCCAGCACCGGACTAGCGGGGCGTCAAGAGACCCAGTACTTC. The chain joins TRBV11-2 to TRBJ2-7, with TRBD2 matching over 12 bases. The closer fit of TRBJ2-5 to the DNA end suggests the J call may be wrong. The CDR3 has 15 residues. Germline V gene sequence: CDR1 SGHAT, CDR2 FQNNGV.

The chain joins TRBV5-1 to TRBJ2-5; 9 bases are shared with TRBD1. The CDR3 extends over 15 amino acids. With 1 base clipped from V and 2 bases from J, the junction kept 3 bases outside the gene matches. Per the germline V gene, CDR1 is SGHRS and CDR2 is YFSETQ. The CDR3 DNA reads TGCGCCAGCAGCTTGCAAGGGACAGGGCAAGAGACCCAGTACTTC. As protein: CASSLQGTGQETQYF. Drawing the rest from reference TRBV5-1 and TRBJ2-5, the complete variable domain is KAGVTQTPRYLIKTRGQQVTLSCSPISGHRSVSWYQQTPGQGLQFLFEYFSETQRNKGNFPGRFSGRQFSNSRSEMNVSTLELGDSALYLCASSLQGTGQETQYFGPGTRLLVL.